A single sample gave rise to the 5 T cell receptor beta chains below, sequenced in a study of human thymus T cells. The study used thymus tissue resected during corrective heart surgery. Only in-frame clones appear in the TCRdb table, and some are missing; sequencing was by immunoSEQ multiplex PCR. The sample carries tens of thousands of clones, roughly 96% recorded once. What was sequenced was thymus tissue. These receptors were obtained from a boy in the first two years of life with a congenital heart defect but otherwise immunologically healthy.

This chain links TRBV30 with TRBJ2-3; a possible D gene is TRBD2 (6 bases). The V gene's germline CDR1 is GTSNPN and CDR2 SVGIG (reference sequence). The CDR3 contains 16 residues. Trimming pared 6 bases from V and 0 bases from J, leaving 19 bases between. CDR3 bases: TGTGCCTGCATAACGGGGACTTTCCCTAGCACAGATACGCAGTATTTT. It encodes CACITGTFPSTDTQYF.

The chain links TRBV7-3 to TRBJ2-4; 9 bases match TRBD2. CDR1 and CDR2 (germline): SGHTA, FQGTGA. The CDR3 length is 16 residues. After removal of 5 bases from V and 4 bases from J, the junction contained 9 bases not matched to a gene. The CDR3 DNA is TGTGCCAGCAGCCCATTCGGGAGCGGGGGGAAAAACATTCAGTACTTC. Translated: CASSPFGSGGKNIQYF.

This clone was seen just once. The chain employs TRBV11-3 and TRBJ1-2; perhaps TRBD1 as D (5 bases). CDR1 is SGHNT and CDR2 is YENEEA in the germline V gene. CDR3 length: 15 residues. Deletions cut 5 bases from V and 4 bases from J, with 17 bases between. CDR3 in DNA: TGTGCCAGCAGCCAACGGGGGGTCGCCTCCTATGGCTACACCTTC. This gives the protein CASSQRGVASYGYTF.

This chain links TRBV14 with TRBJ1-4, with a possible D match to TRBD1 (5 bases). CDR3 size: 14 residues. The germline gives CDR1 SGHDN, CDR2 FVKESK. V lost 4 bases and J 8 bases, leaving 14 bases between the germline ends. The CDR3 nucleotides are TGTGCCAGCAGCCCCCGGGACTCGGGGGAAAAACTGTTTTTT. Translating it yields CASSPRDSGEKLFF.

The chain employs TRBV9 and TRBJ2-7; 8 bases align to TRBD1. Looked up from germline, CDR1 is SGDLS and CDR2 is YYNGEE. This CDR3 is 13 amino acids long. V trimming: 3 bases; J trimming: 9 bases; junction bases outside the gene matches: 8. The CDR3 nucleotides are TGTGCCAGCAGCGCCGACAGGGGTGGAGGGCAGTACTTC. Residues: CASSADRGGGQYF.